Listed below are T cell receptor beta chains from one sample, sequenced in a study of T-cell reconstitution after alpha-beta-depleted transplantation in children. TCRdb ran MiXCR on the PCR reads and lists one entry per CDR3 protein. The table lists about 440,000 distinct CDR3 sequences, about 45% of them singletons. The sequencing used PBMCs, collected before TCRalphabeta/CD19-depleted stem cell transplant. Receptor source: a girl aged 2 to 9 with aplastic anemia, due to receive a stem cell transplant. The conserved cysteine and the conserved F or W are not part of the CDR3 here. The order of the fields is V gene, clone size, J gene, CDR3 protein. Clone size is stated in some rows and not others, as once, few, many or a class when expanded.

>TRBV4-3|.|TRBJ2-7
ASSRTTYYEQY
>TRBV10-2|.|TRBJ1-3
ASSPDGLSGNTIY
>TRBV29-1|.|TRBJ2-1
SVLKDIYNEQF
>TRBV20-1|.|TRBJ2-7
SARSSGGFYEQY
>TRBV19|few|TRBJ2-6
ASTRSRTNGANVLT
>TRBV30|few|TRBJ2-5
AWSSGMETQY
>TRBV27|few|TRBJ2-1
ASSLILSGSPYNEQF
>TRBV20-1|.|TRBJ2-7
SAPRHRVDEQY
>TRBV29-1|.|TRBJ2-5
SVRRGFQETQY
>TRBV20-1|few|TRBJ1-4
SASGAGFEKLF
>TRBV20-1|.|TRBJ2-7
SARTVAGSVYEQY
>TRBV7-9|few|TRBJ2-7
ASSLALGPSEQY
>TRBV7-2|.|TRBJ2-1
ASSLGGGNDNEQF
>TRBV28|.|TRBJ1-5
ASSLRGAGQPQH
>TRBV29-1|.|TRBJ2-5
SVEEPDRVEETQY
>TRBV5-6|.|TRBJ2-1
ASSPLSGYSYNEQF
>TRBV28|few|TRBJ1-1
ASRIQGPRNTEAF
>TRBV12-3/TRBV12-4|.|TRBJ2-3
ASGSTDTQY
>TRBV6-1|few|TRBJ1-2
ATTTGPLVYNYGYT
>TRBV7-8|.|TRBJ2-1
ASSLGPGGNEQF